The 15 T cell receptor beta chains listed next were all sequenced from one sample in a study of T cell responses to AZD1222 COVID-19 vaccine. TCRdb's table, derived via immunoSEQ multiplex PCR, lists solely in-frame clones and lacks some. The sample shows around 77,000 clones, roughly 84% of them seen only once. The sample was peripheral blood, taken on day 0 of AZD1222 vaccination. The receptor set was obtained from an adult in good health.

The chain uses TRBV6-5 and TRBJ1-4; D remains ambiguous. V lost 2 bases and J lost 0, with 10 bases in between. Germline CDR1 and CDR2: MNHEY and SVGAGI. The CDR3 covers 16 residues. DNA for the CDR3: TGTGCCAGCAGTTACGGGCCTTGGACAACTAATGAAAAACTGTTTTTT. As protein: CASSYGPWTTNEKLFF.

This chain joins TRBV10-3 and TRBJ1-1; 7 bases match TRBD1. Per the germline V gene, CDR1 is ENHRY and CDR2 is SYGVKD. V gave up 9 bases and J gave up 5 bases; unmatched junction bases: 12. This CDR3 contains 14 residues. CDR3 in DNA: TGTGCCATTAATAATGACAGGGTTGGGACTGAAGCTTTCTTT. Amino acid sequence: CAINNDRVGTEAFF.

V gene TRBV7-6 combines with J gene TRBJ1-2; maybe TRBD1 (5 bases). The CDR3 is made up of 12 amino acids. Trimming left V 10 bases short and J 8 bases short, with 17 bases between. The germline CDR1 and CDR2 sequences are SGHVS and FNYEAQ. The CDR3 reads CATADRRMGYTF. CDR3 DNA sequence: TGTGCCACCGCTGACAGAAGGATGGGCTACACCTTC.

V usage is TRBV7-2 and J usage is TRBJ1-5, with D perhaps TRBD1 (6 bases). This CDR3 region has 15 residues. Trimming shortened V by 1 base and J by 6 bases, and 13 bases separated the two germline ends. Germline CDR1 is SGHTA and CDR2 is FQGNSA. This chain's CDR3 is CASSLDPGASQPQHF. For the CDR3, the DNA is TGTGCCAGCAGCTTAGACCCAGGGGCAAGTCAGCCCCAGCATTTT.

The V call is TRBV10-3, the J call TRBJ2-5, with 9 nucleotides matching TRBD1. V lost 3 bases to trimming and J lost 1 base; unmatched junction nucleotides: 6. Germline V CDR1 and CDR2: ENHRY, SYGVKD. The CDR3 totals 16 residues. The CDR3 reads CAISELDRGPQETQYF. Written as DNA, the CDR3 is TGTGCCATCAGTGAATTGGACAGGGGTCCCCAAGAGACCCAGTACTTC.

CDR3 bases: TGTGCCAGCAGCACCCAGATGAACACTGAAGCTTTCTTT. Translating gives CASSTQMNTEAFF. The chain employs TRBV5-4 and TRBJ1-1, with D unresolved. This CDR3 region has 13 residues. Germline V gene sequence: CDR1 SGHNT, CDR2 YYREEE (reference sequence). Trimming took 4 bases from V and 0 from J, leaving 7 bases between them.

The CDR3 sequence is CASSLDWAGGNYGYTF. In nucleotides, the CDR3 is TGTGCCAGCAGCTTAGACTGGGCAGGGGGTAACTATGGCTACACCTTC. V gene TRBV7-8 combines with J gene TRBJ1-2; 7 nucleotides agree with TRBD1. The trim removed 1 base at V and 1 base at J, leaving 6 bases unmatched. The CDR3 loop spans 16 amino acids. CDR1 is SGHVS and CDR2 is FQNEAQ in the germline V gene.

The J gene is TRBJ1-2, the V gene TRBV4-1; 9 bases map to TRBD1. V was clipped by 4 bases and J by 6 bases; unmatched bases: 9. Germline V gene data show CDR1 as MGHRA and CDR2 as YSYEKL. This CDR3 is 15 amino acids long. The CDR3 sequence: CASSLDWTGDNGYTF. The CDR3 DNA is TGCGCCAGCAGCCTAGACTGGACAGGGGATAATGGCTACACCTTC.

A single count supports this clone. The chain employs TRBV12-3 or TRBV12-4 and TRBJ2-3, with D hard to call. The CDR3 consists of 11 residues. V was clipped by 6 bases and J by 2 bases, with 3 bases between them. In DNA, the CDR3 is TGTGCCAGCAGCTCCACAGATACGCAGTATTTT. Its protein product is CASSSTDTQYF.

The rearrangement links TRBV3-1 (or the pseudogene TRBV3-2) to TRBJ1-2; unclear D gene. This CDR3 region has 13 residues. Germline values: CDR1 LGHDT, CDR2 YNNKEL (reference sequence). Trimming stripped 1 base from V and 4 bases from J, with 7 bases between. CDR3 amino acids: CASSQGGPYGYTF. CDR3 nucleotide sequence: TGTGCCAGCAGCCAAGGGGGTCCCTATGGCTACACCTTC.

This chain uses TRBV6-5 with TRBJ1-5; weak D call: TRBD1 (6 bases). The CDR3 totals 14 residues. Germline V gene lookup returns CDR1 MNHEY and CDR2 SVGAGI. Trimming took 8 bases from V and 6 from J, leaving 17 bases between them. The CDR3 reads CASAPSTGGQPQHF. DNA of the CDR3: TGTGCCAGCGCCCCATCGACAGGCGGTCAGCCCCAGCATTTT.

This clone was observed a handful of times. This chain joins TRBV7-2 and TRBJ2-1, with 7 nucleotides matching TRBD1. Trimming at V came to 6 bases and at J to 8 bases, leaving 16 bases not matched to a gene. The CDR3 totals 16 residues. Germline lookup yields CDR1 SGHTA and CDR2 FQGNSA. The CDR3 DNA follows: TGTGCCAGCAGGCTCTTTAGGGACAGCCCGTGGGATGAGCAGTTCTTC. Its translation: CASRLFRDSPWDEQFF.

The chain joins TRBV9 to TRBJ2-2, with 8 bases lining up with TRBD2. The V gene end was trimmed by 4 bases and the J gene end by 5 bases; junction bases not matched to a gene: 7. Germline loops: CDR1 SGDLS, CDR2 YYNGEE. This CDR3 contains 15 residues. CDR3 nucleotides: TGTGCCAGCAGCACGGGACTAGGAGGAACCGGGGAGCTGTTTTTT. This encodes CASSTGLGGTGELFF.

The CDR3 loop reads CASSPRISTGQFF. The CDR3 nucleotides are TGTGCCAGCAGTCCAAGAATTAGTACCGGGCAGTTCTTC. The chain links TRBV27 to TRBJ2-1; no firm D call. In germline, CDR1 is MNHEY, CDR2 SMNVEV (reference sequence). The CDR3 is made up of 13 amino acids. V lost 5 bases and J 12 bases, leaving 17 bases between the germline ends.

The rearrangement joins TRBV19 to TRBJ1-3; 7 positions agree with TRBD1. After removal of 9 bases from V and 1 base from J, the junction contained 6 bases not matched to a gene. There are 14 residues in the CDR3. Germline V gene data show CDR1 as LNHDA and CDR2 as SQIVND (reference sequence). For the CDR3, the DNA is TGTGCCAGCGGGACAGCTCCATCTGGAAACACCATATATTTT. This sequence encodes CASGTAPSGNTIYF.